This T cell receptor beta chain emerged from a study of cytomegalovirus exposure and HLA in healthy donors. Findings and limits, study-wide: A missense variant in DCLRE1C was later tied to TCR beta V- and J-gene trimming. Later work showed greater clonal expansion in HLA-associated TCR beta chains than in equally common others. TCR beta V segments were, for the most part, productive about 90% or about 30% of the time in an earlier analysis.

The CDR3 consists of 15 residues. CDR1 is SSHAT and CDR2 is FNYEAQ in the germline V gene (reference sequence). Comment on this clone: No antigen is known for it. A junction end diverges from the germline sequence, so it may reflect a read error.

The PCR employed 60 Vbeta primers together with 13 Jbeta primers. Generated by immunoSEQ multiplex PCR, the TCRdb table keeps only in-frame clones and is missing some. The data hold about 190,000 clones, with approximately 75% observed a single time. The sequencing sample was made of PBMCs. The J gene is TRBJ2-3, the V gene TRBV7-7; TRBD2 might be the D (6 bases). The receptor was derived from a man aged 25 to 40 in good health and CMV-seropositive. The CDR3 reads CASSLGGGELDTQYF. CDR3 sequence (DNA): TGTGCTAGCAGCTTAGGTGGAGGGGAGCTGGATACGCAGTATTTT. Complete variable domain (other parts from reference TRBV7-7 and TRBJ2-3): GAGVSQSPRYKVTKRGQDVTLRCDPISSHATLYWYQQALGQGPEFLTYFNYEAQPDKSGLPSDRFSAERPEGSISTLTIQRTEQRDSAMYRCASSLGGGELDTQYFGPGTRLTVL.